What follows are 8 T cell receptor beta chains derived from one specimen sequenced in a study of T cell responses to AZD1222 COVID-19 vaccine. Data came from immunoSEQ multiplex PCR; TCRdb stores just in-frame clones and leaves some out. The sample yields 98,000 or so clones, roughly nine tenths seen once. The sample in question was peripheral blood, obtained on day 0 of MenACWY control vaccination. The receptor set was obtained from an adult in good health.

J is TRBJ2-2 and V is TRBV11-2, with 8 bases fitting TRBD1. CDR1 and CDR2 (germline): SGHAT, FQNNGV. V shed 1 base and J 11 bases; nucleotides not matched to a gene: 6. The CDR3 is made up of 14 amino acids. The CDR3 spells CASSLGQGRGELFF. CDR3 coding DNA: TGTGCCAGCAGCTTAGGACAGGGGAGAGGAGAGCTGTTTTTT.

The chain joins TRBV19 to TRBJ2-5, with TRBD1 matching over 8 bases. Unmatched junction bases numbered 4, after V lost 2 bases and J lost 2 bases. Germline V gives CDR1 LNHDA, CDR2 SQIVND (reference sequence). The CDR3 totals 15 residues. CDR3 in DNA: TGTGCCAGTAGTATAACAGGGGGTTGGCAAGAGACCCAGTACTTC. Translation: CASSITGGWQETQYF. The variable domain in full, completed from reference TRBV19 and TRBJ2-5, reads DGGITQSPKYLFRKEGQNVTLSCEQNLNHDAMYWYRQDPGQGLRLIYYSQIVNDFQKGDIAEGYSVSREKKESFPLTVTSAQKNPTAFYLCASSITGGWQETQYFGPGTRLLVL.

The chain couples TRBV27 to TRBJ1-2, with 10 bases aligning to TRBD1. This CDR3 contains 15 residues. CDR1 MNHEY and CDR2 SMNVEV come from the germline V gene (reference sequence). V gave up 4 bases and J gave up 5 bases; unmatched junction bases: 7. Written as DNA, the CDR3 is TGTGCCAGCAGTTCCTCCGGGACAGGGGTATATGGCTACACCTTC. It codes for CASSSSGTGVYGYTF.

The CDR3 region is CASSPGTSGVEQYF. In nucleotides, the CDR3 is TGTGCCAGCTCACCAGGGACTAGCGGGGTCGAGCAGTACTTC. The J gene is TRBJ2-7, the V gene TRBV18, with 13 positions matching TRBD2. CDR3 length equals 14 residues. The germline gives CDR1 KGHSH, CDR2 LQKENI. V trimming: 2 bases; J trimming: 6 bases; junction bases outside the gene matches: 1.

This chain connects TRBV12-5 to TRBJ1-4; D may be TRBD1 (6 bases). This CDR3 has 14 amino acids. The germline V gene encodes CDR1 LGHNT and CDR2 FRNRAP. V was clipped by 6 bases and J by 8 bases, with 16 bases between them. Here the CDR3 DNA reads TGTGCTAGTGGGACCGGGACATCAGTCGAAAAACTGTTTTTT. Translating it yields CASGTGTSVEKLFF.

For this clone: The sample holds other DNA sequences that translate to the same CDR3. The chain links TRBV18 to TRBJ1-3; D is unresolved. V shed 3 bases and J shed 0 bases, with 6 bases lying between them. Germline assignment: CDR1 KGHSH and CDR2 LQKENI. This CDR3 comprises 14 residues. The CDR3 DNA reads as TGTGCCAGCTCACCCCAGAGCTCTGGAAACACCATATATTTT. This codes for CASSPQSSGNTIYF.

The chain recombines TRBV11-2 with TRBJ2-7; TRBD1 agrees at 7 bases. V trimming: 1 base; J trimming: 3 bases; junction bases outside the gene matches: 3. The CDR3 sequence is 14 residues long. Germline V gene sequence: CDR1 SGHAT, CDR2 FQNNGV. DNA for the CDR3: TGTGCCAGCAGCTTAGGACAGGGTTTCTACGAGCAGTACTTC. Translation gives CASSLGQGFYEQYF.

The chain carries TRBV9 and TRBJ1-3; D unclear. V gave up 0 bases and J gave up 4 bases, with 8 bases separating them. Per germline, CDR1 SGDLS and CDR2 YYNGEE. This CDR3 is built from 14 residues. The CDR3, as DNA: TGTGCCAGCAGCGTAGACGTCAGGGGAAACACCATATATTTT. This sequence encodes CASSVDVRGNTIYF.